A single sample gave rise to the 6 T cell receptor beta chains below, sequenced in a study of T cell responses to AZD1222 COVID-19 vaccine. Generated by immunoSEQ multiplex PCR, the TCRdb table keeps only in-frame clones and is missing some. The repertoire holds approximately 120,000 clones, with less than 90% as singletons. Sequencing used peripheral blood, obtained on day 0 of AZD1222 vaccination. The receptors were sampled from an adult in good health.

The chain is built from TRBV7-2 and TRBJ2-7; the match to TRBD2 covers 10 bases. The V and J ends lost 6 bases and 4 bases, in that order; junction bases with no gene match: 6. Germline V lookup: CDR1 SGHTA, CDR2 FQGNSA. The length of the CDR3 is 14 residues. The CDR3 is CASSFQREGYEQYF. The DNA of the CDR3 is TGTGCCAGCAGTTTCCAGCGGGAGGGGTACGAGCAGTACTTC.

CDR3 sequence (DNA): TGTGCCACCAGCGTAAGCCTGAGCTCCTACGAGCAGTACTTC. Protein: CATSVSLSSYEQYF. The chain links TRBV15 to TRBJ2-7; D gene unclear. Trimming cost V 5 bases and J 0 bases, with 11 bases left between them. CDR1 is LNHNV, CDR2 YYDKDF, per germline (reference sequence). CDR3 length equals 14 residues.

The V call is TRBV28, the J call TRBJ1-5; weak D call: TRBD1 (6 bases). V was trimmed by 8 bases and J by 4 bases, leaving 12 bases between them. This CDR3 has 13 residues. Germline values: CDR1 MDHEN, CDR2 SYDVKM. In DNA, the CDR3 is TGTGCCAGCTTCAGACAGGCGAATCAGCCCCAGCATTTT. Amino acid sequence: CASFRQANQPQHF.

The chain links TRBV18 to TRBJ1-4, with D unresolved. CDR1 is KGHSH, CDR2 LQKENI, per germline. The V end lost 4 bases, the J end lost 8 bases, and 17 bases lay between the germline ends. There are 15 residues in the CDR3. CDR3 sequence (DNA): TGTGCCAGCTCACTGCCGACAAAGGATGGCGAAAAACTGTTTTTT. Translated, it gives CASSLPTKDGEKLFF.

The CDR3: CASSPRLGGGTDTQYF. The DNA for the CDR3 is TGTGCCAGCAGTCCCCGACTGGGGGGGGGCACAGATACGCAGTATTTT. V usage is TRBV27 and J usage is TRBJ2-3, with 7 nucleotides matching TRBD2. The V gene end was trimmed by 5 bases and the J gene end by 1 base; junction bases not matched to a gene: 9. Germline-derived CDR1 and CDR2 are MNHEY and SMNVEV (reference sequence). The CDR3 extends over 16 amino acids.

The table lists this clone with a few counts. V usage is TRBV5-5 and J usage is TRBJ2-3; TRBD2 matches at 10 bases. V trimming: 3 bases; J trimming: 0 bases; junction bases outside the gene matches: 10. The CDR3 runs to 18 residues. Looked up from germline, CDR1 is SGHKS and CDR2 is YYEKEE (reference sequence). The CDR3 DNA follows: TGTGCCAGCAGCTGGGCCGGTACTAGCGGGACAAGCACAGATACGCAGTATTTT. It encodes CASSWAGTSGTSTDTQYF.